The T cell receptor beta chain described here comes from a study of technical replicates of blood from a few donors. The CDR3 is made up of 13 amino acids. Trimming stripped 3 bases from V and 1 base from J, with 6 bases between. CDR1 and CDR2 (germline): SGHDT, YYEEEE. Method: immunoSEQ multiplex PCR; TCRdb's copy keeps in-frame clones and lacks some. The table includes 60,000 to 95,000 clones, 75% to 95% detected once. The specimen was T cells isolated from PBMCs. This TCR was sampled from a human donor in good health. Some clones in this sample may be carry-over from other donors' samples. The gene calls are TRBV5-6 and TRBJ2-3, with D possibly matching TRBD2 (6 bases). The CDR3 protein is CASSSGGTDTQYF. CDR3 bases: TGTGCCAGCAGCTCGGGGGGCACAGATACGCAGTATTTT.